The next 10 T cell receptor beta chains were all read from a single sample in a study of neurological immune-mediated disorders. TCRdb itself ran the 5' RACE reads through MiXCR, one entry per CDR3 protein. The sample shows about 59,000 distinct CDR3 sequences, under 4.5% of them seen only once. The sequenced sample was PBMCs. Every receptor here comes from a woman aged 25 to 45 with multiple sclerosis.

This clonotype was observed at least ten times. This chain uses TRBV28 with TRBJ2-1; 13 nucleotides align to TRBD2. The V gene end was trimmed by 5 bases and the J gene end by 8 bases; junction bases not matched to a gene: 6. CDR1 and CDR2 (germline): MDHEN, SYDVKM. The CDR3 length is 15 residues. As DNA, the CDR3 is TGTGCCAGCAGTACGTGGACTAGCGGGAGTGATGAGCAGTTCTTC. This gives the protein CASSTWTSGSDEQFF.

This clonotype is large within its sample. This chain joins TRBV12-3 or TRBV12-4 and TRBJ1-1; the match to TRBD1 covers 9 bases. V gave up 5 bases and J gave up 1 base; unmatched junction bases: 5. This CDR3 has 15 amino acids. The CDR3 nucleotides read TGTGCCAGCAGTAAACCGGGACAGGGGAACACTGAAGCTTTCTTT. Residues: CASSKPGQGNTEAFF.

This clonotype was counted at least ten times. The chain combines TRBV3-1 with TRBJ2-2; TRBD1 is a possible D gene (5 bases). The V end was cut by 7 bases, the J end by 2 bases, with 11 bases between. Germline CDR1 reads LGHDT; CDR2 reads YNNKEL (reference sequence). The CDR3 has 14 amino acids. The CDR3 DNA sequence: TGTGCCAGCAAACAAGGACAAAACACCGGGGAGCTGTTTTTT. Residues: CASKQGQNTGELFF. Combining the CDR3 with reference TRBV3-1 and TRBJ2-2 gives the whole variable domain DTAVSQTPKYLVTQMGNDKSIKCEQNLGHDTMYWYKQDSKKFLKIMFSYNNKELIINETVPNRFSPKSPDKAHLNLHINSLELGDSAVYFCASKQGQNTGELFFGEGSRLTVL.

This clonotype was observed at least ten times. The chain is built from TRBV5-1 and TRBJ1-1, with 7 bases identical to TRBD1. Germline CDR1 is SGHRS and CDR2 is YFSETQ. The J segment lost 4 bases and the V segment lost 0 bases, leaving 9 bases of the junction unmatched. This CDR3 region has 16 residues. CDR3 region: CASSLDRGGSGTEAFF. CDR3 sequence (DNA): TGCGCCAGCAGCTTGGACAGGGGAGGTTCCGGCACTGAAGCTTTCTTT.

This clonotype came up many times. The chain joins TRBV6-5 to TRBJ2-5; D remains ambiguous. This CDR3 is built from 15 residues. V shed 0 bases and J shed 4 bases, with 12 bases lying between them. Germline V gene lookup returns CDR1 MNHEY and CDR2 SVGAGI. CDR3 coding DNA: TGTGCCAGCAGTTACTCGAATCTGGGATCAGAGACCCAGTACTTC. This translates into CASSYSNLGSETQYF.

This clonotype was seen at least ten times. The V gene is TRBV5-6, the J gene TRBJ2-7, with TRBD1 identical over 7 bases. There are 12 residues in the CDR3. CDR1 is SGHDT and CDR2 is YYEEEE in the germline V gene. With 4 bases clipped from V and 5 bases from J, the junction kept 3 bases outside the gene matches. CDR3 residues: CASSTDRDEQYF. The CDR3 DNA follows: TGTGCCAGCAGCACCGACAGGGACGAGCAGTACTTC.

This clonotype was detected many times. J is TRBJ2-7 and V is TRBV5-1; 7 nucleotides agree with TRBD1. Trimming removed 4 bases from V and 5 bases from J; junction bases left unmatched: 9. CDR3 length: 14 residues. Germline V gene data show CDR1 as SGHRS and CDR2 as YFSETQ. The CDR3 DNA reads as TGCGCCAGCAGCGCCCGACAGGGCCGAGACGAGCAGTACTTC. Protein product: CASSARQGRDEQYF.

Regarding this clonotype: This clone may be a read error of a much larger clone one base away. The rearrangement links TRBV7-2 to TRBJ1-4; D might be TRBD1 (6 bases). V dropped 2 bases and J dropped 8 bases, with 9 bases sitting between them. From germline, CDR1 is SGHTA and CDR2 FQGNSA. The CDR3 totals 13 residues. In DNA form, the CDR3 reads TGTGCCAGCAGCTTAAAGGGGGGCGAAAAACTGTTTTTT. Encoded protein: CASSLKGGEKLFF.

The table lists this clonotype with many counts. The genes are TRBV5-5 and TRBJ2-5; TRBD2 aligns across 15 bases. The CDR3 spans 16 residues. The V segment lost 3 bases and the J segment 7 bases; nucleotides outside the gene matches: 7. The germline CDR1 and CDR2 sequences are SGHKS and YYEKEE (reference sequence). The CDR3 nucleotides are TGTGCCAGCAGCTCCGGACTAGCGGGGGGGCGGGGGACCCAGTACTTC. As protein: CASSSGLAGGRGTQYF.

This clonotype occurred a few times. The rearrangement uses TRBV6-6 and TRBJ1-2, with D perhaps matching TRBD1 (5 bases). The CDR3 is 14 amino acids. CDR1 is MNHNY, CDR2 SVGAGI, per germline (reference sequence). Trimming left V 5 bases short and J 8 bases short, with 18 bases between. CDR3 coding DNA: TGTGCCAGCAGTGGGACTCCCGGAGACAGCGGCTACACCTTC. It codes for CASSGTPGDSGYTF.